This record concerns one TCR beta chain sequence. Its cognate antigen is unknown. J gave up 4 bases and V 3 bases, and 9 bases lay outside the gene matches. This CDR3 has 16 amino acids. Germline CDR1 MGHDK, CDR2 SYGVNS. These data are taken from a study of cytomegalovirus exposure and HLA in healthy donors. The PCR was carried out with 60 Vbeta primers and 13 Jbeta primers. Method: immunoSEQ multiplex PCR; TCRdb's copy keeps in-frame clones and lacks some. In the table there are 200,000 to 250,000 clones, approximately 79% of which are singletons. Findings and limits, study-wide: Later work associated roughly 15,000 TCR beta sequences with HLA alleles at 0.05 false discovery rate.

V gene TRBV25-1 combines with J gene TRBJ2-5; 9 nucleotides align to TRBD1. The source material was PBMCs. The receptor was isolated from a girl aged 2 to 10 in good health and CMV-seronegative. Here the CDR3 reads CASSERDRARGETQYF. The CDR3 nucleotides are TGTGCCAGCAGTGAGCGGGACAGGGCTAGGGGAGAGACCCAGTACTTC.